This T cell receptor beta chain was observed in a study of cytomegalovirus exposure and HLA in healthy donors. Trimming took off 5 bases at V and 9 bases at J, with 20 bases between the two ends. Looked up from germline, CDR1 is SGHTA and CDR2 is FQGNSA. The CDR3 sequence is 15 residues long. General study results and limits: Later analysis identified several of the most significant clusters that appeared linked to common viral pathogens. TCR beta V- and J-gene trimming was later associated with a missense DCLRE1C variant. Fewer N-insertions than the roughly 670-donor mean were reportedly shown by an Asian-associated ancestry cluster in a later analysis.

As regards this clone: Its antigen is unknown.

PCR primers comprised 60 Vbeta and 13 Jbeta primers. Here immunoSEQ multiplex PCR was the method, and the copy in TCRdb shows in-frame clones only, minus some. The sample holds approximately 22,000 clones, 65% to 85% seen once. This TCR derives from a man between 60 and 75 years old in good health and CMV-seronegative. The source material was PBMCs. The V gene is TRBV7-2, the J gene TRBJ2-1, with D perhaps matching TRBD2 (5 bases). CDR3 sequence reads: CASSGRDLWEREQFF. The DNA for the CDR3 is TGTGCCAGCAGCGGACGGGATCTATGGGAGCGTGAGCAGTTCTTC.